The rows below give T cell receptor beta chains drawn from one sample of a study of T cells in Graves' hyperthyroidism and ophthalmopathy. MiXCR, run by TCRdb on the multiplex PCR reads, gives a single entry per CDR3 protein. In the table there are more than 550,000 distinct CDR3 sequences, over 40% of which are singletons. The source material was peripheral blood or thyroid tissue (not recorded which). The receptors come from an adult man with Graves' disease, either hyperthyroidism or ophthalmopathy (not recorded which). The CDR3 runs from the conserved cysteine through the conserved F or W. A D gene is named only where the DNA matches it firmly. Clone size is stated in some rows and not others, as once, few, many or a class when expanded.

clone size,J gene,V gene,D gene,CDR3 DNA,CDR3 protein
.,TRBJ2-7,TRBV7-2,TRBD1,TGTGCCAGCAGCCAGACCGGGACAGGGTCGGGGACAGAGCAGTACTTC,CASSQTGTGSGTEQYF
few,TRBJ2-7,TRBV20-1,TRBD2,TGCAGTGTTCAGACTAGCGGGACAGGAACCTACGAGCAGTACTTC,CSVQTSGTGTYEQYF
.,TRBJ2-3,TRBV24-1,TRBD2,TGTGCCAGCAGTGATCTTTCCAGCGGGAGCGGAGATACGCAGTATTTT,CASSDLSSGSGDTQYF
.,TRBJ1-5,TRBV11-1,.,TGTGCCAGCAGTCGCGCCCGAAATCAGCCCCAGCATTTT,CASSRARNQPQHF
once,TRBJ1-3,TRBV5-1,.,TGCGCCAGCAGCCAAGCGGGACGCCGTGGAAACACCATATATTTT,CASSQAGRRGNTIYF
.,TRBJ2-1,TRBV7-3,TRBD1,TGTGCTAGCAGCTTGGGGACAGGGGATTGCAATGAGCAGTTCTTC,CASSLGTGDCNEQFF
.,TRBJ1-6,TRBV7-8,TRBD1,TGTGCCAGCAGCCACAGACAGGGGGACTATTCACCCCCCCACTTT,CASSHRQGDYSPPHF
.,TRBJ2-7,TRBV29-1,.,TGCAGAGATCGGCTTTACGAGCAGTACTTC,CRDRLYEQYF
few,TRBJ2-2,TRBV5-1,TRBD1,TGCGCCAGCAGCTTGGACAACACAGGGGCCCGGTCCGGGGAGCTGTTTTTT,CASSLDNTGARSGELFF
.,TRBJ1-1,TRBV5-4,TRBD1,TGTGCCAGCAGTAAAACGGACAGGGGACTTGAAGCTTTCTTT,CASSKTDRGLEAFF
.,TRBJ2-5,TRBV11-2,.,TGTGCCAGCAACCGAATTACCAGGACAGCGGGGGAGACCCAGTACTTC,CASNRITRTAGETQYF
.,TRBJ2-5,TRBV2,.,TGTGCCAGCAGAGGGGGGCAGTCCCAAGAGACCCAGTACTTC,CASRGGQSQETQYF
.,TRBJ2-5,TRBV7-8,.,TGCGCCAGCAGCCAAGGGGGGGGGCCGCAAGAGACCCAGTACTTC,CASSQGGGPQETQYF
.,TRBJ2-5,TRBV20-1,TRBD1,TGCAGTGCTTCACAGGGGCCGACCTATATTGGAGAGACCCAGTACTTC,CSASQGPTYIGETQYF
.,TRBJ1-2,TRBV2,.,TGTGCCAGCAGTTTGAATCGCTATGGCTACACCTTC,CASSLNRYGYTF
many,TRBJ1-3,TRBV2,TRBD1,TGTGCCAGCAGTGAGGACAGGGCTGGAAACACCATATATTTT,CASSEDRAGNTIYF
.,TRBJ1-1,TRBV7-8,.,TGTGCCAGCAGCCACGGACAGAGGAAGAACACTGAAGCTTTCTTT,CASSHGQRKNTEAFF
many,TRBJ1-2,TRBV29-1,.,TGCAGCGTTGAAGGTTCGGGGGCATGGTATGGCTACACCTTC,CSVEGSGAWYGYTF
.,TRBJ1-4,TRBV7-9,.,TGTGCCAGCAGTACCCCGATGGTGAATGAAAAACTGTTTTTT,CASSTPMVNEKLFF
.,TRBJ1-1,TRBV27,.,TGTGCCAGCATAGGGCAGCTTAACTCTGAAGCTTTCTTT,CASIGQLNSEAFF
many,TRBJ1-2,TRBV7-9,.,TGTGCCAGCAGCCTGAACACCGGGACAAAAACGCTGGGCTACACCTTC,CASSLNTGTKTLGYTF
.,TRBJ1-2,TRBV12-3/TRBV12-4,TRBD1,TGTGCCAGCAGAATGTCCGGGACAGGGGGCGGTGGCTACACCTTC,CASRMSGTGGGGYTF